A single sample gave rise to the 30 T cell receptor beta chains below, sequenced in a study of cytomegalovirus exposure and HLA in healthy donors. With 60 Vbeta and 13 Jbeta primers, the PCR was carried out. Assay used: immunoSEQ multiplex PCR; TCRdb lists only in-frame clones, some missing. In the table there are about 170,000 clones, 75% to 90% of which are singletons. The sample was PBMCs. These TCRs come from a woman in her fifties or sixties in good health and CMV-seropositive.

This chain links TRBV7-3 with TRBJ2-7, with 9 positions matching TRBD1. The CDR3 has 14 amino acids. Germline loops: CDR1 SGHTA, CDR2 FQGTGA. J gave up 5 bases and V 5 bases, and 7 bases lay outside the gene matches. CDR3: CASSPGTGLNEQYF. As DNA, the CDR3 is TGTGCCAGCAGCCCCGGGACAGGGCTGAACGAGCAGTACTTC.

V and J are TRBV4-2 and TRBJ2-6; D not resolved. Germline V gives CDR1 LGHNA, CDR2 YNFKEQ. The CDR3 is made up of 18 amino acids. V lost 6 bases to trimming and J lost 1 base, with 19 bases between them. For the CDR3, the DNA is TGTGCCAGCAGGCTATCAGGTTCGTCCGCTTCTGGGGCCAACGTCCTGACTTTC. It encodes CASRLSGSSASGANVLTF.

CDR3: CASSALGTGLNYGYTF. CDR3 DNA: TGTGCCAGCAGCGCCCTAGGGACAGGGTTGAACTATGGCTACACCTTC. The chain has TRBV9 and TRBJ1-2; 9 bases are a match to TRBD1. The trim removed 3 bases at V and 2 bases at J, leaving 8 bases unmatched. This CDR3 has 16 amino acids. Germline V gene lookup returns CDR1 SGDLS and CDR2 YYNGEE.

The chain is built from TRBV2 and TRBJ2-7, with a possible D match to TRBD1 (5 bases). Between the trimmed V and J ends, which lost 7 bases and 4 bases, there was a span of 14 bases. The CDR3 consists of 13 residues. CDR1 is SNHLY and CDR2 is FYNNEI in the germline V gene. This CDR3 reads CASTSDTRYEQYF. CDR3 bases: TGTGCCAGCACCTCGGACACTCGTTACGAGCAGTACTTC.

This chain joins TRBV4-1 and TRBJ2-3; 7 bases are shared with TRBD2. The CDR3 contains 16 residues. The germline CDR1 and CDR2 sequences are MGHRA and YSYEKL. V lost 2 bases, J lost 1 base, and 6 bases stayed unmatched. CDR3 residues: CASSQSPAGGTDTQYF. CDR3 coding DNA: TGCGCCAGCAGCCAATCCCCCGCGGGGGGCACAGATACGCAGTATTTT.

The chain employs TRBV21-1 and TRBJ2-2; the table's D call, TRBD1, has no DNA check behind it. TRBV21-1 is labeled a pseudogene. The CDR3 has 19 residues. CDR3 protein: CASSNRGAGGDRHTGELFF. DNA of the CDR3: TGTGCCAGCAGCAATAGAGGGGCAGGGGGTGATAGGCACACCGGGGAGCTGTTTTTT.

In its sample, this clone was seen a few times. The rearrangement joins TRBV2 to TRBJ1-2, with D perhaps TRBD1 (5 bases). Per the germline V gene, CDR1 is SNHLY and CDR2 is FYNNEI. V was pared by 6 bases and J by 5 bases, with 13 bases between. The CDR3 has 13 amino acids. The CDR3 sequence is CASSLDGGYGYTF. CDR3 nucleotides: TGTGCCAGCAGCCTGGACGGGGGGTATGGCTACACCTTC. Variable domain in full (rest from reference TRBV2 and TRBJ1-2): EPEVTQTPSHQVTQMGQEVILRCVPISNHLYFYWYRQILGQKVEFLVSFYNNEISEKSEIFDDQFSVERPDGSNFTLKIRSTKLEDSAMYFCASSLDGGYGYTFGSGTRLTVV.

V is TRBV6-5 and J is TRBJ1-4; D gene ambiguous. Trimming removed 3 bases from V and 0 bases from J, with 8 bases in between. From germline, CDR1 is MNHEY and CDR2 SVGAGI. The CDR3 runs to 15 residues. CDR3 sequence reads: CASSYFQSTNEKLFF. In nucleotides, the CDR3 is TGTGCCAGCAGTTATTTTCAATCAACTAATGAAAAACTGTTTTTT.

The chain couples TRBV6-5 to TRBJ2-5, with D possibly being TRBD2 (5 bases). The CDR3 is 13 residues long. Germline V gives CDR1 MNHEY, CDR2 SVGAGI. Between the trimmed V and J ends, which lost 7 bases and 2 bases, there was a span of 11 bases. CDR3 DNA sequence: TGTGCCAGCATCCGGAGCGGACAAGAGACCCAGTACTTC. Translated: CASIRSGQETQYF.

This chain links TRBV4-1 with TRBJ1-3, with D tentatively TRBD1 (6 bases). With 6 bases removed from V and 4 bases from J, the gap between germline ends came to 13 bases. The CDR3 length is 14 residues. Germline V gene sequence: CDR1 MGHRA, CDR2 YSYEKL. CDR3 DNA sequence: TGCGCCAGCAGGCGAGGACAGAAAGGAAACACCATATATTTT. Translated, it gives CASRRGQKGNTIYF.

The chain combines TRBV25-1 with TRBJ1-6, with D unclear. Trimming removed 5 bases from V and 5 bases from J, with 13 bases in between. This CDR3 is built from 15 residues. Looked up from germline, CDR1 is MGHDK and CDR2 is SYGVNS. In DNA form, the CDR3 reads TGTGCCAGCAGTTCGGGTCCTTCTAATAATTCACCCCTCCACTTT. Encoded protein: CASSSGPSNNSPLHF.

The chain joins TRBV7-2 to TRBJ2-1, with 8 bases lining up with TRBD1. The CDR3 totals 15 residues. Per the germline V gene, CDR1 is SGHTA and CDR2 is FQGNSA. V was pared by 2 bases and J by 6 bases, with 6 bases of the junction left unmatched. The CDR3, as DNA: TGTGCCAGCAGCTTAAGACAGGGGAAGGGCAATGAGCAGTTCTTC. Encoded protein: CASSLRQGKGNEQFF.

This clone has more than one count but fewer than ten. The chain combines TRBV7-2 with TRBJ2-1, with a possible D match to TRBD2 (6 bases). There are 14 residues in the CDR3. Germline V lookup: CDR1 SGHTA, CDR2 FQGNSA. The germline V and J ends were trimmed by 5 bases and 12 bases, with 20 bases remaining between them. This chain's CDR3 is CASSPMQTSLGQFF. CDR3 bases: TGTGCCAGCAGCCCGATGCAGACTAGTCTAGGGCAGTTCTTC.

This sequence joins TRBV18 and TRBJ2-1, with 7 bases identical to TRBD1. Germline CDR1 and CDR2: KGHSH and LQKENI. V lost 4 bases, J lost 3 bases, and 3 bases stayed unmatched. CDR3 length equals 14 residues. In DNA, the CDR3 is TGTGCCAGCTCACAACAGGGGATCTACAATGAGCAGTTCTTC. Translated, it gives CASSQQGIYNEQFF.

This sequence joins TRBV27 and TRBJ2-5, with 8 bases matching TRBD1. The tail of the sequence fits TRBJ2-7 better, so the J call may be wrong. The CDR3 is made up of 13 amino acids. Germline V gives CDR1 MNHEY, CDR2 SMNVEV (reference sequence). CDR3 sequence: CASSWTGNYEQYF. The DNA for the CDR3 is TGTGCCAGCAGTTGGACAGGGAACTACGAGCAGTACTTC.

The V call is TRBV11-2, the J call TRBJ2-7; D possibly corresponds to TRBD1 (8 bases). Germline loops: CDR1 SGHAT, CDR2 FQNNGV. The V end was cut by 8 bases, the J end by 1 base, with 15 bases between. The CDR3 is 14 residues long. The CDR3 region has the DNA TGTGCCAGCGGGGGAGGGACAGGATCCTACGAGCAGTACTTC. Protein: CASGGGTGSYEQYF. The entire variable domain, with the rest obtained from reference TRBV11-2 and TRBJ2-7, is as follows: EAGVAQSPRYKIIEKRQSVAFWCNPISGHATLYWYQQILGQGPKLLIQFQNNGVVDDSQLPKDRFSAERLKGVDSTLKIQPAKLEDSAVYLCASGGGTGSYEQYFGPGTRLTVT.

The gene calls are TRBV18 and TRBJ1-1; TRBD1 matches 7 bases. The CDR3 length is 14 residues. The trim removed 8 bases at V and 1 base at J, leaving 7 bases unmatched. Germline V gene data show CDR1 as KGHSH and CDR2 as LQKENI. CDR3 coding DNA: TGTGCCAGCCGATCACAGGGGTGGAACACTGAAGCTTTCTTT. Its protein product is CASRSQGWNTEAFF.

This clone has a single count. The chain joins TRBV14 to TRBJ2-5, with TRBD2 matching 10 bases. The CDR3 consists of 15 residues. Germline CDR1 is SGHDN and CDR2 is FVKESK. After removal of 6 bases from V and 5 bases from J, the junction contained 9 bases not matched to a gene. The CDR3 bases are TGTGCCAGCAGTCCTACACTAGCGGGAATTGAGACCCAGTACTTC. Its translation is CASSPTLAGIETQYF.

This chain connects TRBV28 to TRBJ2-7; possible D gene TRBD2, 7 bases. The CDR3 totals 15 residues. The germline V and J ends were trimmed by 3 bases and 3 bases, with 15 bases remaining between them. Germline V gene lookup returns CDR1 MDHEN and CDR2 SYDVKM. The CDR3 sequence is CASSFAVRGGYEQYF. In nucleotides, the CDR3 is TGTGCCAGCAGTTTTGCCGTGAGGGGGGGCTACGAGCAGTACTTC. Filled out from reference TRBV28 and TRBJ2-7, the complete variable domain reads DVKVTQSSRYLVKRTGEKVFLECVQDMDHENMFWYRQDPGLGLRLIYFSYDVKMKEKGDIPEGYSVSREKKERFSLILESASTNQTSMYLCASSFAVRGGYEQYFGPGTRLTVT.

V usage is TRBV6-6 and J usage is TRBJ2-1, with D possibly TRBD1 on 5 matching bases. The CDR3 has 16 amino acids. Trimming took off 2 bases at V and 0 bases at J, with 11 bases between the two ends. Germline values: CDR1 MNHNY, CDR2 SVGAGI (reference sequence). CDR3 coding DNA: TGTGCCAGCAGTTACCGTAGGGGAACCTCCTACAATGAGCAGTTCTTC. Residues: CASSYRRGTSYNEQFF.

Worth noting for this clone: At one end the junction does not follow the germline gene, possibly because of a read error. The chain links TRBV5-4 to TRBJ1-1, with 7 bases aligning to TRBD1. The CDR3 length is 16 residues. The germline gives CDR1 SGHNT, CDR2 YYREEE (reference sequence). The CDR3: CASSTRATGTTTEAFF. CDR3 coding DNA: TGCGCCAGCAGCACCCGCGCGACAGGGACCACCACTGAAGCTTTCTTT. Drawing the rest from reference TRBV5-4 and TRBJ1-1, the complete variable domain is ETGVTQSPTHLIKTRGQQVTLRCSSQSGHNTVSWYQQALGQGPQFIFQYYREEENGRGNFPPRFSGLQFPNYSSELNVNALELDDSALYLCASSTRATGTTTEAFFGQGTRLTVV.

This chain joins TRBV6-4 and TRBJ1-3; a possible D gene is TRBD1 (6 bases). The V gene's germline CDR1 is MRHNA and CDR2 SNTAGT. Trimming removed 6 bases from V and 4 bases from J, with 31 bases in between. This CDR3 is 20 amino acids long. The CDR3 sequence: CASSASTGNHGTSLGNTIYF. The CDR3 DNA is TGTGCCAGCAGCGCGTCCACAGGGAACCACGGTACCTCTCTCGGAAACACCATATATTTT.

The chain has TRBV18 and TRBJ1-3; the D is unclear. Trimming left V 0 bases short and J 0 bases short, with 6 bases between. The CDR3 contains 15 residues. Germline lookup yields CDR1 KGHSH and CDR2 LQKENI. The CDR3 sequence is CASSPPGSSGNTIYF. In DNA, the CDR3 is TGTGCCAGCTCACCACCTGGGAGCTCTGGAAACACCATATATTTT.

This chain connects TRBV9 to TRBJ2-5; possible D gene TRBD2, 7 bases. The CDR3 is 15 amino acids. V was trimmed by 0 bases and J by 5 bases, leaving 14 bases between them. The germline V gene encodes CDR1 SGDLS and CDR2 YYNGEE. The CDR3 region has the DNA TGTGCCAGCAGCGTAGCGGGGGGCGCGGTCGAGACCCAGTACTTC. Translating gives CASSVAGGAVETQYF.

In its sample, this clone was seen once. CDR3 DNA sequence: TGTGCCAGCAGTTCAAACCGAGGGCGCACCTATGGCTACACCTTC. Its protein is CASSSNRGRTYGYTF. The V gene is TRBV28, the J gene TRBJ1-2; D not certain. Germline V CDR1 and CDR2: MDHEN, SYDVKM. The V and J ends lost 4 bases and 4 bases respectively, with 16 bases between them. The length of the CDR3 is 15 residues.

This chain connects TRBV5-1 to TRBJ2-7, with D tentatively TRBD1 (5 bases). In germline, CDR1 is SGHRS, CDR2 YFSETQ. Trimming left V 3 bases short and J 3 bases short, with 7 bases between. This CDR3 region has 12 residues. The CDR3 protein is CASSYQGYEQYF. The CDR3 nucleotides are TGCGCCAGCAGCTACCAGGGCTACGAGCAGTACTTC.

The rearrangement joins TRBV7-9 to TRBJ2-1; 10 nucleotides line up with TRBD2. The CDR3 consists of 17 residues. Germline assignment: CDR1 SEHNR and CDR2 FQNEAQ (reference sequence). V was clipped by 0 bases and J by 7 bases; unmatched bases: 9. Here the CDR3 reads CASSLARASGSGNEQFF. For the CDR3, the DNA is TGTGCCAGCAGCTTAGCTAGGGCTAGCGGGAGCGGGAATGAGCAGTTCTTC.

The rearrangement links TRBV30 to TRBJ2-1, with D hard to call. Germline CDR1 GTSNPN, CDR2 SVGIG (reference sequence). V lost 2 bases and J 0 bases, leaving 8 bases between the germline ends. The CDR3 runs to 14 residues. CDR3 region: CAWSPPSSYNEQFF. CDR3 DNA sequence: TGTGCCTGGAGTCCCCCGAGCTCCTACAATGAGCAGTTCTTC.

This rearrangement joins TRBV9 to TRBJ2-3; weak D call: TRBD1 (5 bases). The CDR3 spans 15 residues. V gave up 7 bases and J gave up 4 bases, with 19 bases separating them. Per germline, CDR1 SGDLS and CDR2 YYNGEE. The CDR3 sequence: CASGGAGQFADTQYF. The CDR3 DNA sequence: TGTGCCAGCGGTGGGGCAGGCCAATTTGCAGATACGCAGTATTTT. Variable domain in full (rest from reference TRBV9 and TRBJ2-3): DSGVTQTPKHLITATGQRVTLRCSPRSGDLSVYWYQQSLDQGLQFLIQYYNGEERAKGNILERFSAQQFPDLHSELNLSSLELGDSALYFCASGGAGQFADTQYFGPGTRLTVL.

The gene calls are TRBV10-1 and TRBJ2-7; possibly TRBD1 for D (5 bases). The CDR3 loop spans 14 amino acids. CDR1 is WNHNN, CDR2 SYGVQD, per germline (reference sequence). Trimming pared 2 bases from V and 6 bases from J, leaving 14 bases between. The CDR3 reads CASSERIQGSEQYF. The CDR3, as DNA: TGCGCCAGCAGTGAGCGAATTCAGGGTTCCGAGCAGTACTTC.